The 28 T cell receptor beta chains below come from one sample, sequenced in a study of beta chain features in type 1 diabetes. Study observations and caveats: TCRB CDR3 length was moderately but significantly reduced in all four CD4+ subsets of Type 1 diabetes patients.

Every isolated RNA sample was fully reverse transcribed, so sequencing captured expressed TCRB transcripts. Clones were sequenced by immunoSEQ multiplex PCR, and TCRdb holds only the in-frame ones, with some missing. The sample carries approximately 260,000 clones, approximately 25% recorded once. No antigen has been identified for these receptors. The specimen was naive CD4+ T cells from blood. Every receptor here comes from a woman in her twenties or thirties with type 1 diabetes.

V usage is TRBV25-1 and J usage is TRBJ1-3; D gene unclear. The CDR3 consists of 12 residues. Germline V lookup: CDR1 MGHDK, CDR2 SYGVNS. The ends were cut back, 6 bases at V and 7 bases at J, with 10 bases in the middle. This chain's CDR3 is CASREAGNTIYF. The CDR3 nucleotides read TGTGCCAGCAGGGAGGCCGGCAACACCATATATTTT.

This clone was picked up one time. The chain recombines TRBV7-3 with TRBJ2-1; unclear D gene. The CDR3 has 15 amino acids. Germline lookup yields CDR1 SGHTA and CDR2 FQGTGA. Trimming pared 3 bases from V and 1 base from J, leaving 10 bases between. For the CDR3, the DNA is TGTGCCAGCAGCTTCGACTCTGGATCCTACAATGAGCAGTTCTTC. Translating it yields CASSFDSGSYNEQFF. The entire variable domain, with the rest obtained from reference TRBV7-3 and TRBJ2-1, is as follows: GAGVSQTPSNKVTEKGKYVELRCDPISGHTALYWYRQSLGQGPEFLIYFQGTGAADDSGLPNDRFFAVRPEGSVSTLKIQRTERGDSAVYLCASSFDSGSYNEQFFGPGTRLTVL.

This clone was observed a few times. This chain uses TRBV30 with TRBJ1-2; 11 bases are a match to TRBD1. The CDR3 is 16 amino acids. From germline, CDR1 is GTSNPN and CDR2 SVGIG (reference sequence). The V segment lost 1 base and the J segment 7 bases; nucleotides outside the gene matches: 11. The DNA for the CDR3 is TGTGCCTGGAGTGCGCCCGGGACAGGGGGTACCTCTGGCTACACCTTC. Amino acids: CAWSAPGTGGTSGYTF.

V usage is TRBV30 and J usage is TRBJ1-2; D gene ambiguous. Germline values: CDR1 GTSNPN, CDR2 SVGIG (reference sequence). The CDR3 runs to 13 residues. V was trimmed by 0 bases and J by 2 bases, leaving 7 bases between them. This CDR3 is CAWSVIANYGYTF. The CDR3 nucleotides are TGTGCCTGGAGTGTAATAGCAAACTATGGCTACACCTTC.

The J gene is TRBJ2-3, the V gene TRBV6-5, with D possibly TRBD1 on 5 matching bases. The CDR3 length is 14 residues. Germline CDR1 and CDR2: MNHEY and SVGAGI. The V end lost 2 bases, the J end lost 3 bases, and 9 bases lay between the germline ends. CDR3 in DNA: TGTGCCAGCAGTTACGATTCAGGGACAGATACGCAGTATTTT. Its translation is CASSYDSGTDTQYF.

The V and J genes are TRBV11-1 and TRBJ2-7, with D perhaps TRBD2 (5 bases). The V gene's germline CDR1 is SGHAT and CDR2 FQDESV (reference sequence). CDR3 size: 14 residues. The V end lost 5 bases, the J end lost 5 bases, and 16 bases lay between the germline ends. The CDR3 loop reads CASSMASRPNEQYF. As DNA, the CDR3 is TGTGCCAGCAGCATGGCTAGCAGGCCCAACGAGCAGTACTTC.

The CDR3 here is CASSQVLAENGVGELFF. As DNA, the CDR3 is TGCGCCAGCAGCCAAGTACTAGCGGAAAATGGGGTCGGGGAGCTGTTTTTT. The chain employs TRBV4-1 and TRBJ2-2; 8 bases fit TRBD2. Germline trimming cut 1 base from V and 7 bases from J; bases unmatched to any gene: 11. This CDR3 region has 17 residues. The V gene's germline CDR1 is MGHRA and CDR2 YSYEKL.

The chain joins TRBV9 to TRBJ2-7; 8 nucleotides align to TRBD2. The germline V gene encodes CDR1 SGDLS and CDR2 YYNGEE. The CDR3 sequence is 14 residues long. V was pared by 0 bases and J by 6 bases, with 5 bases of the junction left unmatched. Written as DNA, the CDR3 is TGTGCCAGCAGCGTAGGAAGCGGGAGCTTCGAGCAGTACTTC. Translating it yields CASSVGSGSFEQYF.

The J gene is TRBJ1-5, the V gene TRBV30, with 8 bases aligning to TRBD1. Losses at the gene ends were 5 bases for V and 9 bases for J; bases not matched to a gene: 6. The V gene's germline CDR1 is GTSNPN and CDR2 SVGIG (reference sequence). The CDR3 length is 12 residues. CDR3 protein: CAWGNTGGPQHF. The CDR3 nucleotides are TGTGCCTGGGGTAATACAGGGGGGCCCCAGCATTTT.

In its sample, this clone was seen a few times. The chain recombines TRBV18 with TRBJ1-4; D is undetermined. This CDR3 is 15 amino acids long. Trimming took 2 bases from V and 3 from J, leaving 10 bases between them. Germline V gene lookup returns CDR1 KGHSH and CDR2 LQKENI. This CDR3 reads CASSPAGNSNEKLFF. For the CDR3, the DNA is TGTGCCAGCTCACCAGCGGGGAACTCTAATGAAAAACTGTTTTTT.

The rearrangement uses TRBV7-6 and TRBJ2-1, with 14 bases lining up with TRBD2. The CDR3 consists of 17 residues. V shed 3 bases and J 9 bases; nucleotides not matched to a gene: 10. Germline CDR1 reads SGHVS; CDR2 reads FNYEAQ. The CDR3 DNA reads TGTGCCAGCAGCTTGGCCCTGGGACTAGCGGGAGTGGTTGAGCAGTTCTTC. Residues: CASSLALGLAGVVEQFF.

This clone was recorded a few times. For the CDR3, the DNA is TGTGCCGGACAGGTGAAAAATACCTACGAGCAGTACTTC. Translation gives CAGQVKNTYEQYF. The J gene is TRBJ2-7, the V gene TRBV30, with TRBD1 identical over 7 bases. Germline V gene lookup returns CDR1 GTSNPN and CDR2 SVGIG (reference sequence). With 8 bases clipped from V and 2 bases from J, the junction kept 9 bases outside the gene matches. The CDR3 is made up of 13 amino acids.

CDR3: CASSEGTGGNTEAFF. As DNA, the CDR3 is TGTGCCAGCAGCGAGGGGACAGGGGGGAACACTGAAGCTTTCTTT. The chain combines TRBV7-2 with TRBJ1-1; 11 positions match TRBD1. The CDR3 spans 15 residues. The germline CDR1 and CDR2 sequences are SGHTA and FQGNSA. V was pared by 5 bases and J by 1 base, with 3 bases of the junction left unmatched.

J is TRBJ1-3 and V is TRBV15, with a tentative D call TRBD1 (5 bases). The CDR3 runs 16 residues. Germline assignment: CDR1 LNHNV and CDR2 YYDKDF (reference sequence). Trimming took off 1 base at V and 1 base at J, with 11 bases between the two ends. The CDR3: CATSRGLGGSGNTIYF. The CDR3 coding sequence is TGTGCCACCAGCAGAGGTTTGGGGGGATCTGGAAACACCATATATTTT.

This clone was picked up a small number of times. This chain links TRBV15 with TRBJ2-7, with D perhaps TRBD1 (6 bases). This CDR3 comprises 15 residues. Trimming removed 6 bases from V and 4 bases from J, with 19 bases in between. CDR1 is LNHNV, CDR2 YYDKDF, per germline (reference sequence). The CDR3 sequence is CATSPDSNQGYEQYF. CDR3 DNA sequence: TGTGCCACCAGTCCGGACAGCAACCAGGGGTACGAGCAGTACTTC.

This clone was recorded a few times. The chain has TRBV4-2 and TRBJ2-1; D possibly corresponds to TRBD2 (5 bases). The V end lost 2 bases, the J end lost 4 bases, and 12 bases lay between the germline ends. This CDR3 comprises 15 residues. CDR1 is LGHNA, CDR2 YNFKEQ, per germline. CDR3: CASSQPGLEYNEQFF. As DNA, the CDR3 is TGTGCCAGCAGCCAACCCGGACTGGAATACAATGAGCAGTTCTTC.

The chain couples TRBV5-1 to TRBJ2-1, with D possibly being TRBD1 (6 bases). The CDR3 consists of 18 residues. Germline assignment: CDR1 SGHRS and CDR2 YFSETQ. V shed 4 bases and J shed 4 bases, with 24 bases lying between them. The CDR3 nucleotides are TGCGCCAGCAGCCCCGTGGGGGCGGACCCATCAAGTTACAATGAGCAGTTCTTC. Amino acid sequence: CASSPVGADPSSYNEQFF.

The chain joins TRBV15 to TRBJ2-5; D gene unclear. The length of the CDR3 is 13 residues. Trimming left V 0 bases short and J 4 bases short, with 6 bases between. CDR1 is LNHNV, CDR2 YYDKDF, per germline (reference sequence). The CDR3 DNA follows: TGTGCCACCAGCAGAGACACACGAGAGACCCAGTACTTC. The encoded protein is CATSRDTRETQYF. Looking up the rest from reference TRBV15 and TRBJ2-5 gives the full variable domain: DAMVIQNPRYQVTQFGKPVTLSCSQTLNHNVMYWYQQKSSQAPKLLFHYYDKDFNNEADTPDNFQSRRPNTSFCFLDIRSPGLGDTAMYLCATSRDTRETQYFGPGTRLLVL.

This clone was counted between two and nine times. The V gene is TRBV7-9, the J gene TRBJ2-7; tentative D call: TRBD2 (6 bases). The CDR3 contains 14 residues. V lost 1 base and J lost 2, with 9 bases in between. Germline-derived CDR1 and CDR2 are SEHNR and FQNEAQ (reference sequence). The CDR3 spells CASSLDPGAYEQYF. The DNA for the CDR3 is TGTGCCAGCAGCTTAGACCCGGGGGCCTACGAGCAGTACTTC.

This clone was detected only once. This chain joins TRBV7-9 and TRBJ2-7; 11 bases fit TRBD2. CDR1 SEHNR and CDR2 FQNEAQ come from the germline V gene (reference sequence). V was clipped by 5 bases and J by 7 bases; unmatched bases: 7. The CDR3 loop spans 14 amino acids. CDR3 nucleotide sequence: TGTGCCAGCAGCAGTAGCGGGAGGGCGGGGGAGCAGTACTTC. It is translated as CASSSSGRAGEQYF.

The chain is built from TRBV29-1 and TRBJ1-2, with D maybe TRBD1 (5 bases). V was shortened by 3 bases and J by 5 bases, with 19 bases between the two germline ends. From germline, CDR1 is SQVTM and CDR2 ANQGSEA. The CDR3 length is 15 residues. This CDR3 is CSVDLGQKRSYGYTF. For the CDR3, the DNA is TGCAGCGTTGACTTGGGGCAGAAAAGATCTTATGGCTACACCTTC. Full variable domain (remainder filled in from reference TRBV29-1 and TRBJ1-2): SAVISQKPSRDICQRGTSLTIQCQVDSQVTMMFWYRQQPGQSLTLIATANQGSEATYESGFVIDKFPISRPNLTFSTLTVSNMSPEDSSIYLCSVDLGQKRSYGYTFGSGTRLTVV.

V is TRBV7-9 and J is TRBJ2-5, with a weak D call TRBD1 (6 bases). Germline loops: CDR1 SEHNR, CDR2 FQNEAQ (reference sequence). Trimming removed 5 bases from V and 7 bases from J, with 14 bases in between. CDR3 size: 13 residues. For the CDR3, the DNA is TGTGCCAGCAGCACCGGGACAACTTCGACCCAGTACTTC. Its translation is CASSTGTTSTQYF.

The chain links TRBV28 to TRBJ2-7; D possibly corresponds to TRBD2 (6 bases). CDR1 and CDR2 from the germline V gene are MDHEN and SYDVKM. V lost 6 bases and J lost 6, with 12 bases in between. The CDR3 has 12 residues. CDR3 bases: TGTGCCAGCAGGGGAGGCCTCACCGAGCAGTACTTC. This codes for CASRGGLTEQYF.

The chain has TRBV28 and TRBJ2-4; D call uncertain. Germline V gene sequence: CDR1 MDHEN, CDR2 SYDVKM. V shed 0 bases and J shed 0 bases, with 6 bases lying between them. CDR3 length equals 15 residues. The CDR3 DNA reads as TGTGCCAGCAGTTTATGGGCGGTAGCCAAAAACATTCAGTACTTC. This encodes CASSLWAVAKNIQYF. The entire variable domain, with the rest obtained from reference TRBV28 and TRBJ2-4, is as follows: DVKVTQSSRYLVKRTGEKVFLECVQDMDHENMFWYRQDPGLGLRLIYFSYDVKMKEKGDIPEGYSVSREKKERFSLILESASTNQTSMYLCASSLWAVAKNIQYFGAGTRLSVL.

This clone was counted between two and nine times. This rearrangement joins TRBV15 to TRBJ2-7, with 7 bases aligning to TRBD1. V gave up 0 bases and J gave up 3 bases; unmatched junction bases: 8. The germline CDR1 and CDR2 sequences are LNHNV and YYDKDF (reference sequence). The CDR3 has 16 residues. In nucleotides, the CDR3 is TGTGCCACCAGCAGAGATGCACCGGGACAGATCTACGAGCAGTACTTC. As protein: CATSRDAPGQIYEQYF.

V usage is TRBV29-1 and J usage is TRBJ2-7, with D perhaps TRBD1 (5 bases). V lost 4 bases to trimming and J lost 1 base, with 11 bases between them. Germline V gene data show CDR1 as SQVTM and CDR2 as ANQGSEA. This CDR3 spans 13 amino acids. In nucleotides, the CDR3 is TGCAGCGTTGGTAAGGACACTTCCTACGAGCAGTACTTC. It is translated as CSVGKDTSYEQYF.

This clone appeared a few times. The rearrangement links TRBV15 to TRBJ2-5; the D gene is possibly TRBD1 (5 bases). Germline V gene data show CDR1 as LNHNV and CDR2 as YYDKDF (reference sequence). V gave up 5 bases and J gave up 1 base, with 11 bases separating them. This CDR3 spans 14 amino acids. CDR3 sequence (DNA): TGTGCCACCAGCCCAGGGTTCCTCCAAGAGACCCAGTACTTC. This translates into CATSPGFLQETQYF.

The chain links TRBV2 to TRBJ1-5; D remains unclear. Between the trimmed V and J ends, which lost 0 bases and 6 bases, there was a span of 9 bases. The CDR3 runs to 14 residues. Germline V gene sequence: CDR1 SNHLY, CDR2 FYNNEI. The CDR3 sequence: CASSEARRLQPQHF. CDR3 DNA: TGTGCCAGCAGTGAAGCGAGGCGACTTCAGCCCCAGCATTTT.